This is a list of T cell receptor beta chains from one sample in a study of graft-versus-host responses after intestinal transplantation. Sequencing used immunoSEQ multiplex PCR; TCRdb keeps in-frame clones, though not all of them. There are 20,000 to 25,000 clones in the sample; 94% occur only once, and roughly 0.5% lies in the top ten. The starting material was PBMCs, obtained 156 days after intestinal transplant. The source is a human patient who received an intestinal transplant, so some T cells may come from the graft donor. CDR3s include the opening cysteine and the closing phenylalanine or tryptophan. The order of the fields is J gene, V gene, clone size, CDR3 protein. A clone size is listed for some rows: how often the clone was seen (once, few, many), or a class if it is expanded.

J: TRBJ1-4
V: TRBV6-5
size: -
CDR3: CASSVTLGEKLFF

J: TRBJ2-7
V: TRBV5-8
size: -
CDR3: CASSTQSYEQYF

J: TRBJ2-1
V: TRBV30
size: once
CDR3: CAWSVYNEQFF

J: TRBJ1-2
V: TRBV5-6
size: once
CDR3: CASSLAVMDGYTF

J: TRBJ2-7
V: TRBV11-3
size: -
CDR3: CARSSRGQQYF

J: TRBJ2-7
V: TRBV5-2
size: -
CDR3: CASSRRLAGSPYEQYF

J: TRBJ2-2
V: TRBV30
size: -
CDR3: CAWSTGNTGELFF

J: TRBJ2-5
V: TRBV7-3
size: -
CDR3: CASSASLAGEQETQYF

J: TRBJ1-1
V: TRBV7-7
size: -
CDR3: CASSLEVGRNTEAFF

J: TRBJ2-7
V: TRBV19
size: -
CDR3: CASSHYEQYF

J: TRBJ2-5
V: TRBV14
size: -
CDR3: CASSQRTSGQETQYF

J: TRBJ2-7
V: TRBV4-1
size: -
CDR3: CASSPEGGGGREQYF

J: -
V: TRBV12-5
size: -
CDR3: CASGLGLAGGPDEQYF

J: TRBJ2-1
V: TRBV7-9
size: -
CDR3: CASSLAASSYNEQFF

J: TRBJ2-7
V: TRBV27
size: -
CDR3: CASRMGLAGSYEQYF

J: TRBJ2-6
V: TRBV7-7
size: -
CDR3: CASSGNSMPQSRANVLTF

J: TRBJ1-3
V: TRBV5-4
size: -
CDR3: CASSLTGTQGNTIYF

J: TRBJ2-7
V: TRBV29-1
size: -
CDR3: CSVLQGLYEQYF

J: TRBJ2-7
V: TRBV7-9
size: -
CDR3: CASSIGGYEQYF

J: TRBJ2-5
V: TRBV6-5
size: once
CDR3: CASSYAYQETQYF

J: TRBJ1-4
V: TRBV7-6
size: -
CDR3: CASSPDTYNEKLFF

J: TRBJ1-6
V: TRBV6-1
size: -
CDR3: CASSRTGRSNSPLHF

J: TRBJ2-3
V: TRBV30
size: -
CDR3: CAWSVLGSTDTQYF

J: TRBJ2-1
V: TRBV5-1
size: -
CDR3: CATRGRSYNEQFF

J: TRBJ1-1
V: TRBV6-1
size: -
CDR3: CASSENGRGQVAEAFF

J: TRBJ1-5
V: TRBV19
size: -
CDR3: CASSIRPARSNQPQHF

J: TRBJ2-7
V: TRBV7-9
size: -
CDR3: CASSAWRDEQYF

J: TRBJ1-2
V: TRBV7-3
size: -
CDR3: CASSGTHDRAEYGYTF